This entry features one T cell receptor (beta chain) sequence. The target antigen is unknown. Through a sample-barcoded 5' primer and a J-beta primer mix, a second PCR was run for roughly 6 to 11 cycles. Each cDNA was tagged by a template-switch adaptor containing 12 random nucleotides. TCRdb redid the calling of the 5' RACE reads with MiXCR, one entry per CDR3 protein. Among approximately 790,000 distinct CDR3 sequences, less than 80% were seen once, and the ten largest hold 28%. The sample belongs to a study of blood T cells in healthy people across ages. The study, taken as a whole, reports: In older individuals, TCR beta diversity per million T cells was lower, falling roughly linearly with age. In these data, TCR beta diversity tracked strongly with naive T cell percentage.

The donors, all healthy, were Caucasians living in Russia, aged about 6 to 100. The sequenced sample was blood. The clonotype comes from a man aged 25-45 years in good health.

CDR3 protein: CASSTSGAGSSYEQYF. In DNA form, the CDR3 reads TGTGCCAGCAGTACCTCGGGGGCGGGATCCTCCTACGAGCAGTACTTC. The chain combines TRBV28 with TRBJ2-7, with D possibly being TRBD1 or TRBD2 (6 bases each). The CDR3 extends over 16 amino acids. Trimming pared 5 bases from V and 0 bases from J, leaving 17 bases between. CDR1 MDHEN and CDR2 SYDVKM come from the germline V gene.